The source of this T cell receptor (beta chain) is a study of blood T cell repertoires in COVID-19. Germline CDR1 is LNHDA and CDR2 is SQIVND (reference sequence). V shed 5 bases, J shed 2 bases, and the junction held 7 bases outside the gene matches. The CDR3 sequence is 15 residues long. Using immunoSEQ multiplex PCR, the repertoire was profiled, and TCRdb retains in-frame clones only, with some absent. Among roughly 250,000 clones, 65% to 90% were seen once, and the ten largest hold 6.5% to 9%. Sample: peripheral blood. This sequence originates from a woman between 45 and 65 years old with acute or convalescent COVID-19. The chain uses TRBV19 and TRBJ2-7; the match to TRBD2 covers 9 bases. CDR3 nucleotide sequence: TGTGCCAGTAGTTTGGTACTAGCGGGCCCCTACGAGCAGTACTTC. It encodes CASSLVLAGPYEQYF.